The 22 T cell receptor beta chains reported below all come from one sample, sequenced in a study of identical twins. TCRdb reanalysed the 5' RACE reads using MiXCR and keeps one entry per CDR3 protein. In the table there are about 250,000 distinct CDR3 sequences, approximately 7.9% of which are singletons. These records were also assigned to another study, of yellow fever vaccine responses in identical twins.

Sequenced: CD8+ T cells sorted from blood. All receptors come from a woman aged 18-29 years in good health.

The table lists this clonotype with a few counts. The genes are TRBV11-2 and TRBJ1-4; 8 nucleotides match TRBD1. In germline, CDR1 is SGHAT, CDR2 FQNNGV. Losses at the gene ends were 5 bases for V and 4 bases for J; bases not matched to a gene: 6. The CDR3 contains 15 residues. This chain's CDR3 is CASSTGQGLNEKLFF. CDR3 nucleotides: TGTGCCAGCAGCACCGGACAGGGCCTTAATGAAAAACTGTTTTTT.

This clonotype was seen at least ten times. V and J are TRBV7-9 and TRBJ2-1, with 8 bases aligning to TRBD1. This CDR3 contains 17 residues. Germline values: CDR1 SEHNR, CDR2 FQNEAQ (reference sequence). Germline trimming cut 6 bases from V and 4 bases from J; bases unmatched to any gene: 14. The CDR3 DNA sequence: TGTGCCAGCAGTTCAACAAAATCGGGACAGGCTTACAATGAGCAGTTCTTC. This encodes CASSSTKSGQAYNEQFF.

The CDR3 DNA is TGCAGTGCTAGAGTTAGCGGGAGATACGAGCAGTACTTC. Translation: CSARVSGRYEQYF. This chain joins TRBV20-1 and TRBJ2-7, with TRBD2 matching over 9 bases. The CDR3 covers 13 residues. Germline V gene data show CDR1 as DFQATT and CDR2 as SNEGSKA (reference sequence). Trimming took 1 base from V and 4 from J; bases not matched to a gene: 2.

V is TRBV4-1 and J is TRBJ1-1; no definite D call. The CDR3 length is 16 residues. Germline V gene sequence: CDR1 MGHRA, CDR2 YSYEKL. V lost 0 bases to trimming and J lost 3 bases, with 14 bases between them. The CDR3 DNA sequence: TGCGCCAGCAGCCAAGACCGGACGTACCGGGACACTGAAGCTTTCTTT. This encodes CASSQDRTYRDTEAFF.

The chain has TRBV10-2 and TRBJ2-3; D may be TRBD2 (6 bases). Trimming cost V 3 bases and J 0 bases, with 10 bases left between them. Germline V gives CDR1 WSHSY, CDR2 SAAADI. The CDR3 spans 15 residues. For the CDR3, the DNA is TGCGCCAGCAGTGAACCGGGAGAGAGCACAGATACGCAGTATTTT. Encoded protein: CASSEPGESTDTQYF.

The chain carries TRBV5-5 and TRBJ2-7; no clear D gene. Trimming cost V 0 bases and J 4 bases, with 8 bases left between them. Germline V gene lookup returns CDR1 SGHKS and CDR2 YYEKEE (reference sequence). CDR3 length: 13 residues. This CDR3 is CASSLGPIYEQYV. CDR3 sequence (DNA): TGTGCCAGCAGCTTGGGGCCCATTTACGAGCAGTACGTC.

This clonotype was detected ten times or more. This chain joins TRBV4-1 and TRBJ2-1, with no clear D. Germline V gene sequence: CDR1 MGHRA, CDR2 YSYEKL. The CDR3 runs 12 residues. V lost 4 bases and J 7 bases, leaving 8 bases between the germline ends. This chain's CDR3 is CASSPYGNEQFF. DNA of the CDR3: TGCGCCAGCAGCCCCTACGGAAATGAGCAGTTCTTC.

This clonotype occurred a few times. The genes are TRBV27 and TRBJ2-3; 9 nucleotides line up with TRBD1. Germline values: CDR1 MNHEY, CDR2 SMNVEV (reference sequence). With 7 bases clipped from V and 2 bases from J, the junction kept 13 bases outside the gene matches. The CDR3 consists of 17 residues. In nucleotides, the CDR3 is TGTGCCAGCACTCCCGGGACAGGGACCAAAATCACAGATACGCAGTATTTT. Translated, it gives CASTPGTGTKITDTQYF.

The chain links TRBV14 to TRBJ1-2; D is undetermined. Trimming removed 1 base at V and 3 bases at J, with 15 bases between. Germline V gene data show CDR1 as SGHDN and CDR2 as FVKESK. CDR3 length: 16 residues. CDR3 in DNA: TGTGCCAGCAGCCAAGGGTCTGGGGTTTTCGACTATGGCTACACCTTC. Encoded protein: CASSQGSGVFDYGYTF. The full variable domain, its missing parts supplied by reference TRBV14 and TRBJ1-2, is EAGVTQFPSHSVIEKGQTVTLRCDPISGHDNLYWYRRVMGKEIKFLLHFVKESKQDESGMPNNRFLAERTGGTYSTLKVQPAELEDSGVYFCASSQGSGVFDYGYTFGSGTRLTVV.

Comments on this clonotype: Germline is not matched at one junction end, which may reflect a read error. The chain recombines TRBV20-1 with TRBJ2-5, with 12 bases lining up with TRBD2. Germline V lookup: CDR1 DFQATT, CDR2 SNEGSKA (reference sequence). The CDR3 sequence is 17 residues long. Here the CDR3 reads CSATHPGLAGPQETKYF. CDR3 nucleotides: TGCAGTGCTACCCATCCGGGACTAGCGGGCCCCCAAGAGACCAAGTACTTC.

There are a few counts of this clonotype. V and J are TRBV24-1 and TRBJ2-2; the D gene is possibly TRBD1 (5 bases). Between the trimmed V and J ends, which lost 5 bases and 2 bases, there was a span of 8 bases. Germline CDR1 reads KGHDR; CDR2 reads SFDVKD. The CDR3 is 14 amino acids. The CDR3 protein is CATSVGANTGELFF. DNA for the CDR3: TGTGCCACCAGTGTTGGGGCAAACACCGGGGAGCTGTTTTTT.

This clonotype was detected ten times or more. The chain has TRBV29-1 and TRBJ2-5; D tentatively fits TRBD1 or TRBD2 (6 bases each). CDR1 SQVTM and CDR2 ANQGSEA come from the germline V gene. Between the trimmed V and J ends, which lost 2 bases and 6 bases, there was a span of 19 bases. CDR3 length equals 15 residues. The CDR3 region has the DNA TGCAGCGTTGAACGAGGGGGGTGGGGTGAAAAGACCCAGTACTTC. This encodes CSVERGGWGEKTQYF.

This clonotype has ten or more counts. The chain has TRBV5-6 and TRBJ1-1, with a tentative D call TRBD1 (6 bases). This CDR3 is 15 amino acids long. CDR1 is SGHDT and CDR2 is YYEEEE in the germline V gene. Trimming took off 0 bases at V and 1 base at J, with 10 bases between the two ends. CDR3 bases: TGTGCCAGCAGCTTGGGGGCGACAGGGAACACTGAAGCTTTCTTT. This translates into CASSLGATGNTEAFF.

A few counts support this clonotype. The genes are TRBV14 and TRBJ1-1; D perhaps matches TRBD1 (5 bases). Germline-derived CDR1 and CDR2 are SGHDN and FVKESK. V lost 4 bases to trimming and J lost 1 base, with 16 bases between them. The CDR3 has 16 amino acids. This CDR3 reads CASSLDRSVGNTEAFF. CDR3 in DNA: TGTGCCAGCAGCCTAGACAGATCGGTGGGGAACACTGAAGCTTTCTTT. Using reference TRBV14 and TRBJ1-1 for the parts outside the CDR3, the full variable domain is EAGVTQFPSHSVIEKGQTVTLRCDPISGHDNLYWYRRVMGKEIKFLLHFVKESKQDESGMPNNRFLAERTGGTYSTLKVQPAELEDSGVYFCASSLDRSVGNTEAFFGQGTRLTVV.

This clonotype came up a few times. V and J are TRBV4-1 and TRBJ2-7; 15 nucleotides align to TRBD2. The V and J ends lost 5 bases and 2 bases, in that order; junction bases with no gene match: 7. Germline V gives CDR1 MGHRA, CDR2 YSYEKL. This CDR3 region has 17 residues. For the CDR3, the DNA is TGCGCCAGCAGCTTTGGACTAGCGGGAGGGCGCGCCTACGAGCAGTACTTC. Protein product: CASSFGLAGGRAYEQYF.

This clonotype has a handful of counts. The rearrangement joins TRBV5-6 to TRBJ1-1, with D hard to call. Germline V gene sequence: CDR1 SGHDT, CDR2 YYEEEE. V was pared by 0 bases and J by 2 bases, with 11 bases between. This CDR3 has 15 residues. CDR3 nucleotide sequence: TGTGCCAGCAGCTTGGACGGGTCCCTTAACACTGAAGCTTTCTTT. Its translation is CASSLDGSLNTEAFF.

V and J are TRBV4-1 and TRBJ2-7; D ambiguous. This CDR3 has 14 residues. From germline, CDR1 is MGHRA and CDR2 YSYEKL. V gave up 1 base and J gave up 6 bases, with 13 bases separating them. DNA for the CDR3: TGCGCCAGCAGCCAAGGCCCTTCGTCCGGCGAGCAGTACGTC. Protein sequence: CASSQGPSSGEQYV.

This clonotype came up many times. J is TRBJ2-1 and V is TRBV29-1; no reliable D call. Germline V gene lookup returns CDR1 SQVTM and CDR2 ANQGSEA. Trimming pared 5 bases from V and 0 bases from J, leaving 11 bases between. The CDR3 covers 14 residues. CDR3 nucleotide sequence: TGCAGCGTTTATGGGTCAGCCTCCTACAATGAGCAGTTCTTC. Residues: CSVYGSASYNEQFF.

The rearrangement joins TRBV7-9 to TRBJ2-1; TRBD1 matches 7 bases. CDR1 is SEHNR and CDR2 is FQNEAQ in the germline V gene (reference sequence). The ends lost 4 bases at V and 7 bases at J; junction bases unmatched: 7. The CDR3 covers 14 residues. The CDR3 loop reads CASSWDRKYNEQFF. In DNA form, the CDR3 reads TGTGCCAGCAGCTGGGACAGAAAGTATAATGAGCAGTTCTTC.

This clonotype was recorded a few times. The V call is TRBV12-3 or TRBV12-4, the J call TRBJ2-3; no clear D gene. With 0 bases removed from V and 6 bases from J, the gap between germline ends came to 7 bases. The CDR3 contains 13 residues. This CDR3 is CASSLAPPDTQYF. In nucleotides, the CDR3 is TGTGCCAGCAGTTTAGCCCCTCCGGATACGCAGTATTTT.

This clonotype was seen repeatedly, ten times or more. This chain uses TRBV12-3 or TRBV12-4 with TRBJ1-1; D is possibly TRBD1 (5 bases). Trimming removed 3 bases at V and 1 base at J, with 15 bases between. This CDR3 is 16 amino acids long. The CDR3 region has the DNA TGTGCCAGCAGTTTGTTGGGGCCCGCTAAGAACACTGAAGCTTTCTTT. This encodes CASSLLGPAKNTEAFF.

The CDR3 DNA is TGTGCCACCAAGGGGACAGACAACACCGGGGAGCTGTTTTTT. Protein product: CATKGTDNTGELFF. This chain uses TRBV7-7 with TRBJ2-2; 7 nucleotides align to TRBD1. CDR3 length: 14 residues. Per germline, CDR1 SSHAT and CDR2 FNYEAQ (reference sequence). J gave up 2 bases and V 10 bases, and 7 bases lay outside the gene matches. Using reference TRBV7-7 and TRBJ2-2 for the parts outside the CDR3, the full variable domain is GAGVSQSPRYKVTKRGQDVTLRCDPISSHATLYWYQQALGQGPEFLTYFNYEAQPDKSGLPSDRFSAERPEGSISTLTIQRTEQRDSAMYRCATKGTDNTGELFFGEGSRLTVL.